Described below is a single T cell receptor (beta chain) sequence and its context. The record originates from a study of blood T cell repertoires in COVID-19. Whole-study context: The United States, Italy and Spain supplied acute and convalescent COVID-19 samples. T cells, B-cell-depleted T cells, or PBMCs provided the cDNA or gDNA that served as material.

Study processing details: It was from reference gene primer amplification that nucleated cell counts were estimated. Some clones are missing from TCRdb's copy, which holds only in-frame ones; the method was immunoSEQ multiplex PCR. The DNA was the basis for D and trimming; V, J and clone size are from that table. The data contain 100,000 to 150,000 clones, around four fifths of them singletons. Seattle's cohort entered during active infection and was followed longitudinally. The receptor comes from a man older than 75 with COVID-19, enrolled during active disease. Sequenced input: peripheral blood.

The chain's CDR3 is CASSTPQETQYF. The CDR3 nucleotides are TGCGCCAGCAGCACACCCCAAGAGACCCAGTACTTC. This rearrangement joins TRBV5-1 to TRBJ2-5; the D is unclear. In germline, CDR1 is SGHRS, CDR2 YFSETQ. V dropped 4 bases and J dropped 1 base, with 5 bases sitting between them. The CDR3 consists of 12 residues.